This T cell receptor beta chain derives from a study of Tregs in tolerant kidney transplant recipients. Here immunoSEQ multiplex PCR was the method, and the copy in TCRdb shows in-frame clones only, minus some. The sample lists roughly 250,000 clones, about 80% occurring once. Study-wide points: Validation in larger populations is needed because few patients were studied. Tregs expanded with activated donor B cells seemed most donor-specific.

About this clone: As yet, its antigen is unknown.

Thawed PBMCs were FACS-sorted into unstimulated CD4+CD25+CD127- regulatory T cells, CD4+CD25- non-regulatory cells, CD4 and CD8 cells. V shed 4 bases, J shed 4 bases, and the junction held 11 bases outside the gene matches. Looked up from germline, CDR1 is SEHNR and CDR2 is FQNEAQ (reference sequence). This CDR3 is built from 16 residues. The sample comprised CD4+ T cells from blood. The chain combines TRBV7-9 with TRBJ1-1, with TRBD1 matching over 8 bases. This sequence was found in a human donor in good health. CDR3 sequence: CASSSRTGPAGTEAFF. The CDR3 bases are TGTGCCAGCAGCTCCCGGACAGGGCCTGCGGGCACTGAAGCTTTCTTT.